The clone carrying this T cell receptor beta chain was counted a single time. Other nucleotide sequences in the sample specify the same CDR3. CDR1 and CDR2 (germline): WSHSY, SAAADI. The CDR3 extends over 15 amino acids. The ends were cut back, 6 bases at V and 2 bases at J, with 16 bases in the middle. TCRdb keeps only in-frame clones here, not all; method: immunoSEQ multiplex PCR. The sample has about 9,900 clones; approximately 78% are singletons. The data were obtained in a study of CD4+ T cells in melanoma. This TCR derives from a human donor with melanoma. The chain couples TRBV10-2 to TRBJ2-5, with D tentatively TRBD2 (6 bases). The sequenced sample was tumor tissue. The CDR3 is CASRRFPGLQETQYF. For the CDR3, the DNA is TGCGCCAGCAGGAGGTTCCCGGGACTGCAAGAGACCCAGTACTTC.